This T cell receptor beta chain was recovered during a study of cytomegalovirus exposure and HLA in healthy donors. V shed 4 bases and J shed 1 base, with 12 bases lying between them. Germline V lookup: CDR1 MGHRA, CDR2 YSYEKL. The CDR3 has 15 amino acids. The primer mix had 60 Vbeta and 13 Jbeta primers. Sequencing used immunoSEQ multiplex PCR; TCRdb keeps in-frame clones, though not all of them. The sample lists roughly 100,000 clones, over 70% occurring once. The sample taken for sequencing was PBMCs. This chain uses TRBV4-1 with TRBJ2-3; unclear D gene. This sequence originates from a woman aged 40 to 49 in good health and CMV-seropositive. The CDR3 loop is CASSRAGRGTDTQYF. CDR3 sequence (DNA): TGCGCCAGCAGCCGGGCTGGGCGCGGCACAGATACGCAGTATTTT.